The T cell receptor (beta chain) described here comes from a study of blood T cell repertoires in COVID-19 (dated by TCRdb to the early 2020s). As for the study more broadly: Samples from collaborators originated in the United States, Italy and Spain and spanned both the acute and convalescent phases of COVID-19. The samples were drawn from two sources: the first 160 participants of the ongoing ImmuneRACE study, and fewer than 1,500 subjects contributed by 6 global collaborators. Where available, HLA class I and class II types were taken from metadata supplied by the sample provider and were not determined by assay-based typing. The material from the prospective study consisted of cDNA or gDNA derived from T cells, B-cell-depleted T cells, or PBMCs. The repertoires were released in a freely available public database intended as a resource for research on the immune response to SARS-CoV-2. The sample metadata nearly always contained a de-identified subject ID, COVID-19 status, age in years and sex. The dataset comprised deeply sampled blood TCRbeta repertoires from subjects exposed to, actively infected with, or recovered from COVID-19. Broad study findings and their caveats: The amount of clinical and demographic metadata varied by source and participant and was provided uncurated.

About this clone itself: Its antigen is still unknown. Base qualities are not at hand, and no much larger clone is one base apart.

Samples from volunteer blood donors who had recovered from COVID-19 were contributed by a second Seattle source. Whole blood was collected in K2EDTA tubes by collaborating institutions according to the institutions' own protocols. Collaborator samples were shipped for TCRbeta analysis as frozen whole blood, isolated PBMCs, or DNA extracted from either sample type. The V and J ends are trimmed by 2 bases and 5 bases, leaving 11 bases between them. Sequences SGHTA (CDR1) and FQGTGA (CDR2) are obtained from the germline V gene. From cysteine to phenylalanine, the CDR3 is 14 amino acids long. CDR3 DNA only is kept here, 42 bases in frame from base 1. TCRbeta CDR3 regions were amplified from genomic DNA by means of the immunoSEQ Assay, a bias-controlled multiplex PCR. Regarding the original processing steps: Nucleated cell counts per sample were estimated from amplification of reference gene primers within the assay. Sequence reads were collapsed and filtered to measure the absolute abundance of every unique TCRbeta CDR3 rearrangement. Productive Simpson clonality was computed per sample as the square root of Simpson's diversity index over productive rearrangements. This is the immuneACCESS table as TCRdb keeps it, with only in-frame sequences that have V and J called. A part of the clones is gone; compared with another copy, unresolved V genes explain less than half, and the rest is unexplained. D and trimming come from the DNA, and the V and J calls and clone size come from that table. Across this sample there are 310,000 or so clones, with roughly nine tenths seen only once. The biggest ten clones account for roughly 2% of the sample.

The rearrangement combines TRBV7-3 with TRBJ2-3, with the D gene call left open. The TCR comes from a woman in her 50s who had recovered from COVID-19. Sequenced sample: peripheral blood. This receptor has the CDR3 CASSLAPLVDTQYF. The nucleotides read TGTGCCAGCAGCTTAGCCCCCTTAGTAGATACGCAGTATTTT.